This T cell receptor (beta chain) was observed in a study of cytomegalovirus exposure and HLA in healthy donors. The study, taken as a whole, reports: Most CMV-associated TCR beta chains were later found to appear HLA-restricted.

It was with 60 Vbeta and 13 Jbeta primers that the PCR ran. Assay: immunoSEQ multiplex PCR; the TCRdb copy retains only in-frame clones and omits some. The sample includes about 160,000 clones, about 80% of them seen just once. Germline CDR1 and CDR2: MNHEY and SVGAGI. This CDR3 contains 14 residues. As for this clone: The antigen remains undetermined. The junction differs from germline at one of its ends, possibly a read error.

The V call is TRBV6-5, the J call TRBJ2-7, with 7 bases matching TRBD1. What was sequenced was PBMCs. This clonotype was sampled from a woman in her fifties or sixties in good health and CMV-seronegative. CDR3 DNA sequence: TGTGCCAGCAGAGACAGGGAACGCTCCTACGGGCAGTACTTC. It encodes CASRDRERSYGQYF.